These 26 T cell receptor beta chains came from one sample sequenced in a study of blood T cell repertoires in COVID-19. Data came from immunoSEQ multiplex PCR; TCRdb stores just in-frame clones and leaves some out. The sample lists about 210,000 clones; 84% were seen once. Material for sequencing was peripheral blood. The source is a woman aged 50 to 60 with active or convalescent COVID-19.

The chain employs TRBV6-5 and TRBJ1-4; perhaps TRBD1 as D (5 bases). V was trimmed by 7 bases and J by 3 bases, leaving 12 bases between them. The germline CDR1 and CDR2 sequences are MNHEY and SVGAGI. The CDR3 is 14 residues long. CDR3 DNA sequence: TGTGCCAGCAAGGCCCCGGGGGCTAATGAAAAACTGTTTTTT. Translation: CASKAPGANEKLFF.

This clone was seen just once. The chain links TRBV19 to TRBJ2-2; a weak D match, TRBD1 (6 bases). V was cut by 4 bases and J by 1 base, with 16 bases left in between. Looked up from germline, CDR1 is LNHDA and CDR2 is SQIVND (reference sequence). There are 17 residues in the CDR3. CDR3 coding DNA: TGTGCCAGTAGTACCCTGACAGGACCCCTGAACACCGGGGAGCTGTTTTTT. Protein: CASSTLTGPLNTGELFF.

This clone has only a few counts. The chain joins TRBV18 to TRBJ1-1; 10 bases line up with TRBD1. V was clipped by 3 bases and J by 5 bases; unmatched bases: 9. CDR1 is KGHSH and CDR2 is LQKENI in the germline V gene. CDR3 length: 16 residues. CDR3 in amino acids: CASSPDRGHRRTEAFF. CDR3 DNA: TGTGCCAGCTCACCCGACAGGGGGCATCGGAGGACTGAAGCTTTCTTT.

The chain employs TRBV11-2 and TRBJ1-1; possible D gene TRBD1, 5 bases. Germline V gives CDR1 SGHAT, CDR2 FQNNGV. V lost 5 bases and J lost 8, with 9 bases in between. The CDR3 has 11 amino acids. CDR3 loop: CASSPRTEAFF. DNA for the CDR3: TGTGCCAGCAGCCCCCGGACAGAAGCTTTCTTT. Drawing the rest from reference TRBV11-2 and TRBJ1-1, the complete variable domain is EAGVAQSPRYKIIEKRQSVAFWCNPISGHATLYWYQQILGQGPKLLIQFQNNGVVDDSQLPKDRFSAERLKGVDSTLKIQPAKLEDSAVYLCASSPRTEAFFGQGTRLTVV.

The chain is built from TRBV5-1 and TRBJ1-1; TRBD1 is a possible D gene (5 bases). This CDR3 is built from 14 residues. Germline V gene data show CDR1 as SGHRS and CDR2 as YFSETQ. V lost 0 bases and J lost 6, with 12 bases in between. The CDR3 here is CASSLVGTGAEAFF. The DNA for the CDR3 is TGCGCCAGCAGCTTGGTGGGGACGGGAGCTGAAGCTTTCTTT.

The chain uses TRBV11-3 and TRBJ2-1; TRBD1 matches 8 bases. Germline V gene lookup returns CDR1 SGHNT and CDR2 YENEEA. The J segment lost 6 bases and the V segment lost 1 base, leaving 5 bases of the junction unmatched. The CDR3 consists of 15 residues. The CDR3 spells CASSLGSRGLNEQFF. CDR3 in DNA: TGTGCCAGCAGCTTAGGCTCCAGGGGGCTCAATGAGCAGTTCTTC.

V and J are TRBV6-5 and TRBJ2-1; 7 nucleotides align to TRBD2. The length of the CDR3 is 15 residues. J was trimmed by 8 bases and V by 6 bases; bases with no gene match: 13. Germline values: CDR1 MNHEY, CDR2 SVGAGI. The CDR3 loop is CASRETGTINHEQFF. The CDR3 DNA follows: TGTGCCAGCAGAGAGACCGGGACTATAAACCATGAGCAGTTCTTC.

This rearrangement joins TRBV28 to TRBJ1-2, with a possible D match to TRBD1 (6 bases). From germline, CDR1 is MDHEN and CDR2 SYDVKM. This CDR3 contains 11 residues. The V end lost 11 bases, the J end lost 9 bases, and 16 bases lay between the germline ends. Written as DNA, the CDR3 is TGTGCCGGAAAAACAGGGATCAGCTACACCTTC. Residues: CAGKTGISYTF.

This clone was seen only once. This chain links TRBV28 with TRBJ2-5; TRBD2 matches at 8 bases. This CDR3 spans 15 amino acids. V shed 5 bases, J shed 5 bases, and the junction held 10 bases outside the gene matches. Germline lookup yields CDR1 MDHEN and CDR2 SYDVKM. In nucleotides, the CDR3 is TGTGCCAGCAGTCCATCTGCGGGGGGCCGGGAGACCCAGTACTTC. Amino acids: CASSPSAGGRETQYF.

This chain joins TRBV7-9 and TRBJ1-6; 7 nucleotides match TRBD1. Germline V gene sequence: CDR1 SEHNR, CDR2 FQNEAQ (reference sequence). J was trimmed by 9 bases and V by 5 bases; bases with no gene match: 7. This CDR3 comprises 14 residues. The CDR3 DNA is TGTGCCAGCAGCCCCAGAGGGGGCACTTCACCCCTCCACTTT. It yields the protein CASSPRGGTSPLHF.

The chain is built from TRBV12-5 and TRBJ2-3; D may be TRBD2 (6 bases). The length of the CDR3 is 18 residues. Trimming cost V 0 bases and J 2 bases, with 18 bases left between them. Germline V lookup: CDR1 LGHNT, CDR2 FRNRAP. The CDR3 protein is CASGLVLFGGVPTDTQYF. CDR3 DNA: TGTGCTAGTGGTTTGGTACTATTCGGCGGGGTCCCCACAGATACGCAGTATTTT. Complete variable domain (other parts from reference TRBV12-5 and TRBJ2-3): DARVTQTPRHKVTEMGQEVTMRCQPILGHNTVFWYRQTMMQGLELLAYFRNRAPLDDSGMPKDRFSAEMPDATLATLKIQPSEPRDSAVYFCASGLVLFGGVPTDTQYFGPGTRLTVL.

The chain combines TRBV23-1 with TRBJ2-1; 9 bases are a match to TRBD1. TRBV23-1 is assigned to the ORF class and has an uncertain function. With V trimmed by 1 base and J by 5 bases, 3 bases remained unmatched. This CDR3 is 15 amino acids long. The CDR3 DNA sequence: TGCGCCAGCAGTCAATGGGACAGGGCCAACAATGAGCAGTTCTTC. It is translated as CASSQWDRANNEQFF.

On this clone: Within the sample, other DNA sequences also encode this same CDR3. V usage is TRBV29-1 and J usage is TRBJ2-7; D call uncertain. The germline CDR1 and CDR2 sequences are SQVTM and ANQGSEA. This CDR3 contains 12 residues. Trimming shortened V by 6 bases and J by 1 base, and 10 bases separated the two germline ends. CDR3 loop: CSVGDSSYEQYF. The CDR3 DNA reads TGCAGCGTCGGCGACTCGTCCTACGAGCAGTACTTC.

The chain recombines TRBV12-3 or TRBV12-4 with TRBJ1-5, with D possibly being TRBD1 (6 bases). The CDR3 loop spans 13 amino acids. Trimming removed 5 bases from V and 4 bases from J, with 9 bases in between. The CDR3 region is CASSNRANQPQHF. DNA for the CDR3: TGTGCCAGCAGTAACAGGGCTAATCAGCCCCAGCATTTT.

V usage is TRBV6-5 and J usage is TRBJ2-7; D possibly corresponds to TRBD2 (5 bases). The CDR3 has 13 amino acids. The germline V gene has CDR1 MNHEY and CDR2 SVGAGI. Trimming pared 2 bases from V and 2 bases from J, leaving 7 bases between. The CDR3 coding sequence is TGTGCCAGCAGTTACACCGGGACCTACGAGCAGTACGTC. Translating it yields CASSYTGTYEQYV.

The chain uses TRBV9 and TRBJ2-3; 12 positions agree with TRBD2. The CDR3 consists of 17 residues. The germline V gene has CDR1 SGDLS and CDR2 YYNGEE. With 4 bases clipped from V and 2 bases from J, the junction kept 8 bases outside the gene matches. The CDR3 DNA follows: TGTGCCAGCAGCCTACCACTAGCGGGGGGTTACACAGATACGCAGTATTTT. Protein sequence: CASSLPLAGGYTDTQYF.

The chain uses TRBV24-1 and TRBJ2-2; 7 positions match TRBD1. This CDR3 is built from 14 residues. Per germline, CDR1 KGHDR and CDR2 SFDVKD. V shed 3 bases, J shed 6 bases, and the junction held 3 bases outside the gene matches. The CDR3 reads CATSDPGTAGELFF. The CDR3 nucleotides read TGTGCCACCAGTGATCCCGGGACAGCCGGGGAGCTGTTTTTT.

This chain links TRBV5-1 with TRBJ2-7, with a weak D call TRBD1 (6 bases). V lost 0 bases and J 2 bases, leaving 15 bases between the germline ends. Germline lookup yields CDR1 SGHRS and CDR2 YFSETQ. This CDR3 has 16 residues. CDR3 nucleotide sequence: TGCGCCAGCAGCTTGGAAGGACAGAGGAATGCCTACGAGCAGTACTTC. This sequence encodes CASSLEGQRNAYEQYF.

The chain joins TRBV3-1 (or the pseudogene TRBV3-2) to TRBJ2-7, with 10 bases lining up with TRBD2. This CDR3 is built from 15 residues. Germline CDR1 and CDR2: LGHDT and YNNKEL (reference sequence). With V trimmed by 4 bases and J by 2 bases, 5 bases remained unmatched. This CDR3 is CASSPTSGLTYEQYF. The CDR3 nucleotides read TGTGCCAGCAGCCCGACTAGCGGGCTTACCTACGAGCAGTACTTC.

This clone was detected only once. This CDR3 is CASSSFGTSSSQYF. In DNA, the CDR3 is TGTGCCAGCAGTTCATTTGGGACTAGCTCTTCCCAGTACTTC. The chain is built from TRBV11-2 and TRBJ2-7, with 9 nucleotides matching TRBD2. Germline values: CDR1 SGHAT, CDR2 FQNNGV. Losses at the gene ends were 6 bases for V and 10 bases for J; bases not matched to a gene: 13. The CDR3 runs to 14 residues.

V is TRBV5-4 and J is TRBJ2-4, with D perhaps TRBD2 (6 bases). V was clipped by 3 bases and J by 5 bases, with 15 bases between them. Germline V gene data show CDR1 as SGHNT and CDR2 as YYREEE (reference sequence). The length of the CDR3 is 15 residues. CDR3 nucleotide sequence: TGTGCCAGCAGCTCGAAGGCGGGGAGCCAAAACATTCAGTACTTC. As protein: CASSSKAGSQNIQYF.

This chain links TRBV5-4 with TRBJ1-2; 7 positions agree with TRBD1. V lost 4 bases to trimming and J lost 0 bases; unmatched junction nucleotides: 9. This CDR3 spans 16 amino acids. Germline-derived CDR1 and CDR2 are SGHNT and YYREEE (reference sequence). The CDR3 loop reads CASSDRTGVANYGYTF. CDR3 nucleotides: TGTGCCAGCAGCGATAGGACAGGAGTCGCTAACTATGGCTACACCTTC.

The sample holds a few counts of this clone. The genes are TRBV29-1 and TRBJ2-7, with D possibly matching TRBD1 (7 bases). V was cut by 1 base and J by 3 bases, with 19 bases left in between. Germline V gives CDR1 SQVTM, CDR2 ANQGSEA. The CDR3 consists of 16 residues. CDR3 DNA: TGCAGCGTTGAAGCCGGAGGGGCAGGGGGGTTCTACGAGCAGTACTTC. Translated, it gives CSVEAGGAGGFYEQYF.

The chain carries TRBV19 and TRBJ2-1; TRBD2 matches 10 bases. Germline V gene data show CDR1 as LNHDA and CDR2 as SQIVND (reference sequence). Trimming removed 3 bases from V and 7 bases from J; junction bases left unmatched: 9. CDR3 length: 16 amino acids. The CDR3 sequence is CASSMGSGGAWNEQFF. In nucleotides, the CDR3 is TGTGCCAGTAGTATGGGGAGCGGGGGGGCCTGGAATGAGCAGTTCTTC.

The CDR3 here is CASSFAIGQGADTQYF. In DNA form, the CDR3 reads TGTGCCAGCAGTTTCGCTATCGGACAGGGGGCAGATACGCAGTATTTT. The chain links TRBV6-6 to TRBJ2-3; TRBD1 matches at 10 bases. Trimming cost V 4 bases and J 4 bases; bases outside gene matches: 8. The CDR3 extends over 16 amino acids. Germline V gene sequence: CDR1 MNHNY, CDR2 SVGAGI (reference sequence).

The chain has TRBV29-1 and TRBJ1-2; 10 positions match TRBD1. CDR3 size: 16 residues. Unmatched junction bases numbered 14, after V lost 7 bases and J lost 3 bases. Germline lookup yields CDR1 SQVTM and CDR2 ANQGSEA. The CDR3, as DNA: TGCAGCGCTGGGGGGACAGGGGTCCGGCGGGACTATGGCTACACCTTC. As protein: CSAGGTGVRRDYGYTF.